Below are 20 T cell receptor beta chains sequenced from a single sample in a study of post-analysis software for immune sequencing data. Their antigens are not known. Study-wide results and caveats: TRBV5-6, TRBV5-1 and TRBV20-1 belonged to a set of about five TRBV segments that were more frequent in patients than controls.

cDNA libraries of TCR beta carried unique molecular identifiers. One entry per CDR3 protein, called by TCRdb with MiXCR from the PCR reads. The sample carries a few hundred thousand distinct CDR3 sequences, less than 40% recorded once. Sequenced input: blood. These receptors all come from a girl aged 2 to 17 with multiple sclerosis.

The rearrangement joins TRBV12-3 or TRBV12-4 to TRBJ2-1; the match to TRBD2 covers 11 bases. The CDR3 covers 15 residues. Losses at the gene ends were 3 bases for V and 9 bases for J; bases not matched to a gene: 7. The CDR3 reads CASSFLAGGPSEQFF. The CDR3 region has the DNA TGTGCCAGCAGTTTTTTAGCGGGGGGGCCCAGTGAGCAGTTCTTC.

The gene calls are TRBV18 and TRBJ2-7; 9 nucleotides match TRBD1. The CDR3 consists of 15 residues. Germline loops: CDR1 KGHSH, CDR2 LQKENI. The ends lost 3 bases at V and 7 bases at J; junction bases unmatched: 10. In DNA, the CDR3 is TGTGCCAGCTCACCGAGGGACAGGGACTACAATGAGCAGTACTTC. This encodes CASSPRDRDYNEQYF.

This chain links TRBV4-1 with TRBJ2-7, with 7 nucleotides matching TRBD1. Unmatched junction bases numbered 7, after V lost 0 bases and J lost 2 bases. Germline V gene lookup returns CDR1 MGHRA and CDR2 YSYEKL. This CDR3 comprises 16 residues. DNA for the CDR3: TGCGCCAGCAGCCAAGATGGTTCCGGGACAGCCTACGAGCAGTACTTC. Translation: CASSQDGSGTAYEQYF.

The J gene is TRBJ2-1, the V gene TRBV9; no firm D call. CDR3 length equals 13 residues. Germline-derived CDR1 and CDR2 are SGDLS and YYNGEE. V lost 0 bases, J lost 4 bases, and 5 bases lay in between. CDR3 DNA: TGTGCCAGCAGCGTAGAGCAATACAATGAGCAGTTCTTC. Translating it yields CASSVEQYNEQFF.

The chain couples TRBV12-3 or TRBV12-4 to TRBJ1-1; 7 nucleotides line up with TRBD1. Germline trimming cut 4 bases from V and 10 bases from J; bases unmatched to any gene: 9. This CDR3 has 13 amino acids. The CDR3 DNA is TGTGCCAGCAGTTCCCTTGACAGGGAGGGAGCTTTCTTT. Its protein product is CASSSLDREGAFF.

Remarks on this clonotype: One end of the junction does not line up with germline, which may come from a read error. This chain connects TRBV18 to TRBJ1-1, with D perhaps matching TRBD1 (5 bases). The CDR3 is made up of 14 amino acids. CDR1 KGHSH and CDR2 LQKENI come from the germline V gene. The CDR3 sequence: CANSQEGPNTEAFF. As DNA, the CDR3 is TGTGCCAACTCACAAGAGGGACCGAACACTGAAGCTTTCTTT. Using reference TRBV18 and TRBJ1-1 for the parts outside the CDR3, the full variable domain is NAGVMQNPRHLVRRRGQEARLRCSPMKGHSHVYWYRQLPEEGLKFMVYLQKENIIDESGMPKERFSAEFPKEGPSILRIQQVVRGDSAAYFCANSQEGPNTEAFFGQGTRLTVV.

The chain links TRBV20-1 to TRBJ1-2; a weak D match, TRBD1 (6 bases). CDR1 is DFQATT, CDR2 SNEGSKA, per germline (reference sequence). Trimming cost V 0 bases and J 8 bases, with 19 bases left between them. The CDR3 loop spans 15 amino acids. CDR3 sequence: CSARDLRGGAGGYTF. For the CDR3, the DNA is TGCAGTGCTAGAGATCTCCGAGGGGGAGCGGGCGGCTACACCTTC.

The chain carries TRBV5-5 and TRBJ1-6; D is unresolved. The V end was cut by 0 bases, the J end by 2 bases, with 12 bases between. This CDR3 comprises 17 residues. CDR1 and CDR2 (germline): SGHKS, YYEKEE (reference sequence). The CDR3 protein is CASSLAGPRAYNSPLHF. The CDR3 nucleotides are TGTGCCAGCAGCTTGGCCGGACCGAGGGCCTATAATTCACCCCTCCACTTT.

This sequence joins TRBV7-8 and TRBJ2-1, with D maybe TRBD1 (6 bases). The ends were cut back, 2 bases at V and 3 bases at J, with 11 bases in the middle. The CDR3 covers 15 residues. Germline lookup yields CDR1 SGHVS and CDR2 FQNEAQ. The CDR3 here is CASSLKQGFYNEQFF. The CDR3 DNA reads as TGTGCCAGCAGCTTAAAACAGGGATTCTACAATGAGCAGTTCTTC.

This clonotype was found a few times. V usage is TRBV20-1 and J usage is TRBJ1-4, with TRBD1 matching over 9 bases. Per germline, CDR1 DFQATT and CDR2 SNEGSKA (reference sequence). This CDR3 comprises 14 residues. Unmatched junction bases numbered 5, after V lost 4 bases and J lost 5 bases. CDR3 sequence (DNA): TGCAGTGCTACCTCCGGACAGGGGAATGAAAAACTGTTTTTT. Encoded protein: CSATSGQGNEKLFF.

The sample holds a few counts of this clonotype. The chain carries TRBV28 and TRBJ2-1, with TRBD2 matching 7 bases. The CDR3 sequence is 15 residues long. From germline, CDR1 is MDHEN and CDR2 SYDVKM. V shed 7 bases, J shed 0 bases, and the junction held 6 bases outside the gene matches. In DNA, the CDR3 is TGTGCCAGCACCAAGTCGGGGGGCTCCTACAATGAGCAGTTCTTC. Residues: CASTKSGGSYNEQFF.

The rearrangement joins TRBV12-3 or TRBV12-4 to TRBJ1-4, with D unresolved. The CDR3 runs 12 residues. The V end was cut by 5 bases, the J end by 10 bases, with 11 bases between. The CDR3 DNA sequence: TGTGCCAGCAGTAACCGGGGTGGAAAACTGTTTTTT. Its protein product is CASSNRGGKLFF.

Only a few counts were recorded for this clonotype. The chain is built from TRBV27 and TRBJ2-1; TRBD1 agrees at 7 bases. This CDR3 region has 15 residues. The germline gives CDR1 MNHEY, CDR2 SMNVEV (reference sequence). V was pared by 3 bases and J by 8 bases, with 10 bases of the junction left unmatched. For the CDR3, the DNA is TGTGCCAGCAGTTTCGAACAGGGGACCCTCGATGAGCAGTTCTTC. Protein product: CASSFEQGTLDEQFF.

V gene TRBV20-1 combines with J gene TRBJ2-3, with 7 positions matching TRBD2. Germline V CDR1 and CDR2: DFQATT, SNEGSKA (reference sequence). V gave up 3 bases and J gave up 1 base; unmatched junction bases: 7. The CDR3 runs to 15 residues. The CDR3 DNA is TGCAGTGCTAGTTCCGAGGCGGGGGGCACAGATACGCAGTATTTT. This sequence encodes CSASSEAGGTDTQYF.

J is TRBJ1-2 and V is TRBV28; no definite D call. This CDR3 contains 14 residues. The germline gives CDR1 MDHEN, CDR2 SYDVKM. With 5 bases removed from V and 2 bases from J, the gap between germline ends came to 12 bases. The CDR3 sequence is CASSPPSRNYGYTF. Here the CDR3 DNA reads TGTGCCAGCAGTCCACCGTCCCGAAACTATGGCTACACCTTC.

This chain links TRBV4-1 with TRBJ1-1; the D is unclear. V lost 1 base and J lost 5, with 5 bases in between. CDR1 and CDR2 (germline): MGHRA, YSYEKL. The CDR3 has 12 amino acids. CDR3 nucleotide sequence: TGCGCCAGCAGCCAAGTTGAAACTGAAGCTTTCTTT. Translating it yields CASSQVETEAFF.

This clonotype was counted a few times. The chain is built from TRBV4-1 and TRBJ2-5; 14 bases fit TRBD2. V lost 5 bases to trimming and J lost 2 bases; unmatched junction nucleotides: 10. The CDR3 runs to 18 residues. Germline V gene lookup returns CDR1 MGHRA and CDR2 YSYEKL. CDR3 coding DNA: TGCGCCAGCAGCGGCGGACTAGCGGGGGGAAGTAGTCAAGAGACCCAGTACTTC. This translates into CASSGGLAGGSSQETQYF.

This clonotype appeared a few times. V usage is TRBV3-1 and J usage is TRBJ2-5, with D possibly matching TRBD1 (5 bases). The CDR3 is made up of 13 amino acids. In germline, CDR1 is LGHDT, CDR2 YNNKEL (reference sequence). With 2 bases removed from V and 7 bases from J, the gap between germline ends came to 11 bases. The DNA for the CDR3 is TGTGCCAGCAGCCAAAGGACACCTGGGACCCAGTACTTC. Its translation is CASSQRTPGTQYF.

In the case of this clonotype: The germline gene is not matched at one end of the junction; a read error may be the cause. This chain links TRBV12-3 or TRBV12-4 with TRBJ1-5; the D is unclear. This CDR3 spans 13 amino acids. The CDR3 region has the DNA TGTACCAGCAGTTTAGAGCTTTATCAGCCCCAGCATTTT. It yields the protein CTSSLELYQPQHF.

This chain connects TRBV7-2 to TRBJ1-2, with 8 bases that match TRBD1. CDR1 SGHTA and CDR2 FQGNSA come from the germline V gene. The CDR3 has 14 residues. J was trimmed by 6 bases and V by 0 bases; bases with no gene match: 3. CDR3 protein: CASSLARTGHGYTF. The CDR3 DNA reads TGTGCCAGCAGCTTAGCGAGGACAGGGCATGGCTACACCTTC.